Below, 21 T cell receptor beta chains from the same sample are listed, as sequenced in a study of identical twins. MiXCR, applied by TCRdb to the 5' RACE reads, yields one record per CDR3 protein. The sample yields 200,000 or so distinct CDR3 sequences, about a sixth seen once. Separately, the same data were catalogued under a study of T cells expressing NK-cell markers.

The sequenced sample was CD8+ T cells sorted from blood. The source of these receptors is a woman between 18 and 30 years old in good health.

This clonotype has a handful of counts. This chain uses TRBV27 with TRBJ2-3; no reliable D call. This CDR3 contains 12 residues. Germline CDR1 is MNHEY and CDR2 is SMNVEV (reference sequence). Deletions cut 4 bases from V and 2 bases from J, with 4 bases between. This chain's CDR3 is CASSYNTDTQYF. The CDR3 DNA sequence: TGTGCCAGCAGTTATAACACAGATACGCAGTATTTT.

V is TRBV12-5 and J is TRBJ1-6; D ambiguous. The CDR3 has 14 residues. V was trimmed by 1 base and J by 2 bases, leaving 3 bases between them. The V gene's germline CDR1 is LGHNT and CDR2 FRNRAP. CDR3 coding DNA: TGTGCTAGTGGTTTGGGAACCTATAATTCACCCCTCCACTTT. This translates into CASGLGTYNSPLHF.

This rearrangement joins TRBV7-9 to TRBJ2-7, with a tentative D call TRBD2 (5 bases). The CDR3 is made up of 17 amino acids. Per the germline V gene, CDR1 is SEHNR and CDR2 is FQNEAQ (reference sequence). The germline V and J ends were trimmed by 4 bases and 4 bases, with 23 bases remaining between them. The CDR3 loop is CASSSTLVDYLAYEQYF. As DNA, the CDR3 is TGTGCCAGCAGCTCAACATTAGTCGACTATCTGGCATACGAGCAGTACTTC.

This CDR3 is CASRGGTAAPYEQYF. CDR3 bases: TGTGCCAGCAGGGGGGGGACGGCCGCCCCATACGAGCAGTACTTC. J is TRBJ2-7 and V is TRBV2; 7 bases line up with TRBD2. The length of the CDR3 is 15 residues. Per germline, CDR1 SNHLY and CDR2 FYNNEI. V lost 6 bases to trimming and J lost 4 bases; unmatched junction nucleotides: 12.

The CDR3 loop reads CASSFVQGVYEQYF. The DNA of the CDR3 is TGTGCCAGCAGCTTCGTCCAGGGGGTCTACGAGCAGTACTTC. The chain joins TRBV5-6 to TRBJ2-7; 7 bases are shared with TRBD1. The V gene's germline CDR1 is SGHDT and CDR2 YYEEEE. This CDR3 is built from 14 residues. The ends lost 2 bases at V and 3 bases at J; junction bases unmatched: 5. Based on the CDR3 plus reference TRBV5-6 and TRBJ2-7, the full variable domain is DAGVTQSPTHLIKTRGQQVTLRCSPKSGHDTVSWYQQALGQGPQFIFQYYEEEERQRGNFPDRFSGHQFPNYSSELNVNALLLGDSALYLCASSFVQGVYEQYFGPGTRLTVT.

The DNA of the CDR3 is TGTGCCAGCATATCAGGGATCAAGAGCTACACCTTC. Its protein is CASISGIKSYTF. This chain links TRBV2 with TRBJ1-2; D might be TRBD1 (5 bases). V was trimmed by 7 bases and J by 9 bases, leaving 15 bases between them. The CDR3 runs 12 residues. In germline, CDR1 is SNHLY, CDR2 FYNNEI.

The J gene is TRBJ2-3, the V gene TRBV5-1, with 9 bases matching TRBD1. Germline V gene data show CDR1 as SGHRS and CDR2 as YFSETQ. This CDR3 comprises 18 residues. V was pared by 4 bases and J by 0 bases, with 12 bases of the junction left unmatched. The CDR3 DNA reads as TGCGCCAGCAGCGGAGACCGGGACAGGGAAGTAAGCACAGATACGCAGTATTTT. Its translation is CASSGDRDREVSTDTQYF.

This clonotype was recorded a few times. The chain has TRBV6-2 or TRBV6-3 and TRBJ2-1, with 9 nucleotides matching TRBD2. Germline V gene sequence: CDR1 MNHEY, CDR2 SVGEGT. The CDR3 length is 13 residues. Losses at the gene ends were 10 bases for V and 3 bases for J; bases not matched to a gene: 4. The CDR3, as DNA: TGTGCCATTAGCGGGAGTGTCTACAATGAGCAGTTCTTC. Amino acids: CAISGSVYNEQFF.

J is TRBJ2-7 and V is TRBV10-3; TRBD1 might be the D (5 bases). Trimming left V 6 bases short and J 9 bases short, with 15 bases between. The CDR3 totals 12 residues. CDR1 ENHRY and CDR2 SYGVKD come from the germline V gene. Here the CDR3 reads CAIREGLGVQYF. The CDR3 nucleotides read TGTGCCATCAGAGAAGGCCTAGGGGTGCAGTACTTC.

On this clonotype: A junction end diverges from the germline sequence, so it may reflect a read error. The chain links TRBV27 to TRBJ2-2, with 12 bases that match TRBD2. CDR3 length equals 16 residues. Germline V lookup: CDR1 MNHEY, CDR2 SMNVEV (reference sequence). This CDR3 is CASSLLAGGNTWELFF. For the CDR3, the DNA is TGTGCCAGCAGCTTACTAGCGGGGGGCAACACCTGGGAGCTGTTTTTT.

The table lists this clonotype with a few counts. CDR3: CASSVAGFTDTQYF. CDR3 nucleotides: TGTGCCAGCAGCGTCGCGGGGTTCACAGATACGCAGTATTTT. The chain employs TRBV9 and TRBJ2-3, with D tentatively TRBD2 (6 bases). The CDR3 has 14 residues. Deletions cut 2 bases from V and 2 bases from J, with 9 bases between. Germline CDR1 is SGDLS and CDR2 is YYNGEE.

The V call is TRBV9, the J call TRBJ2-7; tentatively, D is TRBD1 or TRBD2 (7 bases each). Germline CDR1 is SGDLS and CDR2 is YYNGEE. Trimming left V 0 bases short and J 6 bases short, with 16 bases between. This CDR3 spans 15 amino acids. CDR3: CASSVGSGGVGEQYF. The CDR3 bases are TGTGCCAGCAGCGTAGGTTCAGGGGGGGTTGGCGAGCAGTACTTC.

This clonotype was found a few times. The chain has TRBV20-1 and TRBJ1-5, with 9 nucleotides matching TRBD1. The CDR3 runs to 14 residues. V lost 6 bases and J lost 3; bases outside the gene matches: 6. Germline loops: CDR1 DFQATT, CDR2 SNEGSKA (reference sequence). The CDR3 sequence: CSAAGTGYNQPQHF. The CDR3 bases are TGCAGTGCCGCCGGGACAGGGTACAATCAGCCCCAGCATTTT.

The rearrangement links TRBV9 to TRBJ2-7; no firm D call. This CDR3 has 12 amino acids. The V end was cut by 4 bases, the J end by 7 bases, with 12 bases between. Per the germline V gene, CDR1 is SGDLS and CDR2 is YYNGEE. CDR3 amino acids: CASSSPSLEQYF. As DNA, the CDR3 is TGTGCCAGCAGCTCCCCCTCCTTGGAGCAGTACTTC.

This sequence joins TRBV7-9 and TRBJ2-7; D remains ambiguous. The CDR3 contains 14 residues. The germline gives CDR1 SEHNR, CDR2 FQNEAQ (reference sequence). The V and J ends lost 2 bases and 2 bases respectively, with 10 bases between them. The chain's CDR3 is CASSLNILPYEQYF. In DNA form, the CDR3 reads TGTGCCAGCAGCTTAAACATTCTACCCTACGAGCAGTACTTC. Looking up the rest from reference TRBV7-9 and TRBJ2-7 gives the full variable domain: DTGVSQNPRHKITKRGQNVTFRCDPISEHNRLYWYRQTLGQGPEFLTYFQNEAQLEKSRLLSDRFSAERPKGSFSTLEIQRTEQGDSAMYLCASSLNILPYEQYFGPGTRLTVT.

The J gene is TRBJ1-4, the V gene TRBV29-1, with D uncertain. CDR1 is SQVTM and CDR2 is ANQGSEA in the germline V gene. The CDR3 totals 15 residues. The ends were cut back, 0 bases at V and 6 bases at J, with 14 bases in the middle. The chain's CDR3 is CSVEDLGSEDEKLFF. Here the CDR3 DNA reads TGCAGCGTTGAAGATCTTGGCAGCGAGGATGAAAAACTGTTTTTT.

This clonotype was counted only a few times. The genes are TRBV2 and TRBJ2-1; TRBD2 matches at 8 bases. The CDR3 runs to 19 residues. The germline V gene encodes CDR1 SNHLY and CDR2 FYNNEI. The V and J ends lost 4 bases and 7 bases, in that order; junction bases with no gene match: 21. CDR3 sequence: CASSVVLGGGPRAANEQFF. The CDR3 DNA is TGTGCCAGCAGTGTAGTTCTGGGCGGGGGGCCCAGGGCAGCTAATGAGCAGTTCTTC.

The gene calls are TRBV7-3 and TRBJ2-3; the match to TRBD2 covers 14 bases. From germline, CDR1 is SGHTA and CDR2 FQGTGA. The CDR3 loop spans 17 amino acids. V gave up 4 bases and J gave up 9 bases; unmatched junction bases: 12. CDR3 sequence: CASSSPRTSGGIRTQYF. For the CDR3, the DNA is TGTGCCAGCAGCTCCCCACGGACTAGCGGGGGGATCAGAACGCAGTATTTT.

This clonotype was seen a handful of times. The chain combines TRBV12-5 with TRBJ2-1; 7 nucleotides align to TRBD1. From germline, CDR1 is LGHNT and CDR2 FRNRAP. V was pared by 2 bases and J by 6 bases, with 4 bases of the junction left unmatched. The CDR3 covers 14 residues. Here the CDR3 DNA reads TGTGCTAGTGGTTTGTCGACAGGGCGCAATGAGCAGTTCTTC. It encodes CASGLSTGRNEQFF. Using reference TRBV12-5 and TRBJ2-1 for the parts outside the CDR3, the full variable domain is DARVTQTPRHKVTEMGQEVTMRCQPILGHNTVFWYRQTMMQGLELLAYFRNRAPLDDSGMPKDRFSAEMPDATLATLKIQPSEPRDSAVYFCASGLSTGRNEQFFGPGTRLTVL.

The V gene is TRBV27, the J gene TRBJ2-5; either TRBD1 or TRBD2 may supply D (5 bases each). The length of the CDR3 is 14 residues. CDR1 is MNHEY, CDR2 SMNVEV, per germline (reference sequence). The V gene lost 4 bases and the J gene lost 5 bases, with 14 bases spanning the gap. The CDR3 bases are TGTGCCAGCAGTTCTGATGGGGGTGCGGAGACCCAGTACTTC. Encoded protein: CASSSDGGAETQYF.

This clonotype was found a few times. The chain carries TRBV12-3 or TRBV12-4 and TRBJ1-1; D uncertain. CDR3 size: 15 residues. V was shortened by 4 bases and J by 1 base, with 13 bases between the two germline ends. Written as DNA, the CDR3 is TGTGCCAGCAGTTCCCCGAACTACGGGAACACTGAAGCTTTCTTT. Its protein product is CASSSPNYGNTEAFF.